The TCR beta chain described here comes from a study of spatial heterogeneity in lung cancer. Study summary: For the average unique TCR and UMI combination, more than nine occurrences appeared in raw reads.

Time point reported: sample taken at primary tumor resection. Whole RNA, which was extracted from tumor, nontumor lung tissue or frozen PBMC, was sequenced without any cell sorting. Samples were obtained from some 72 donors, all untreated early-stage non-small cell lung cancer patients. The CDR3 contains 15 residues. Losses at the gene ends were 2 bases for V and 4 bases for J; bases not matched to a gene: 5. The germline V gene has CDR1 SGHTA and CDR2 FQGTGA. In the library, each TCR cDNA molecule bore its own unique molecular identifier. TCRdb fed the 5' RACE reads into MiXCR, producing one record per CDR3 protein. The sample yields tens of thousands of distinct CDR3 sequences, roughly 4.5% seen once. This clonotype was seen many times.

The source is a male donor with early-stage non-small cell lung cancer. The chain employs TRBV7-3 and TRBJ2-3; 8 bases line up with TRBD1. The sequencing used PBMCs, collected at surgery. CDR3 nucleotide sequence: TGTGCCAGCAGCTTATCAACAGGGGGGCCAGATACGCAGTATTTT. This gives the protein CASSLSTGGPDTQYF. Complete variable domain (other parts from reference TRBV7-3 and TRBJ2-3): GAGVSQTPSNKVTEKGKYVELRCDPISGHTALYWYRQSLGQGPEFLIYFQGTGAADDSGLPNDRFFAVRPEGSVSTLKIQRTERGDSAVYLCASSLSTGGPDTQYFGPGTRLTVL.